The 18 T cell receptor beta chains in this list originate from one sample, sequenced in a study of beta chain features in type 1 diabetes. Every bit of the isolated RNA underwent reverse transcription, so sequencing read expressed TCRB transcripts. Assay: immunoSEQ multiplex PCR; the TCRdb copy retains only in-frame clones and omits some. Among 360,000 or so clones, roughly a fifth were seen once, and the ten largest hold around 0.044%. Material for sequencing was naive CD4+ T cells from blood. The receptors originated from a young woman in good health.

This clone has just a few counts. The genes are TRBV5-1 and TRBJ2-2; 8 bases map to TRBD1. V was pared by 9 bases and J by 0 bases, with 4 bases of the junction left unmatched. CDR1 is SGHRS and CDR2 is YFSETQ in the germline V gene. This CDR3 region has 14 residues. The CDR3 DNA follows: TGCGCCACCCAGACAGGGGCGAACACCGGGGAGCTGTTTTTT. Its protein is CATQTGANTGELFF.

The chain carries TRBV29-1 and TRBJ1-5; tentatively, D is TRBD1 (5 bases). The CDR3 is made up of 13 amino acids. V dropped 7 bases and J dropped 5 bases, with 15 bases sitting between them. Germline V gene data show CDR1 as SQVTM and CDR2 as ANQGSEA. Here the CDR3 reads CSAEGGGDQPQHF. The CDR3 nucleotides are TGCAGCGCGGAGGGCGGGGGAGATCAGCCCCAGCATTTT.

This clone was seen only once. V is TRBV4-1 and J is TRBJ1-5; D is undetermined. CDR3 length: 15 residues. Trimming removed 0 bases from V and 1 base from J, with 7 bases in between. Germline CDR1 is MGHRA and CDR2 is YSYEKL. The CDR3 DNA reads as TGCGCCAGCAGCCAAGATCGAGCCAGCAATCAGCCCCAGCATTTT. This codes for CASSQDRASNQPQHF.

The CDR3 nucleotides read TGCGCCAGCAGCTTTAGCGGACCAGATACGCAGTATTTT. It encodes CASSFSGPDTQYF. This chain links TRBV5-1 with TRBJ2-3; possible D gene TRBD2, 6 bases. Trimming took off 2 bases at V and 4 bases at J, with 8 bases between the two ends. Germline CDR1 reads SGHRS; CDR2 reads YFSETQ. The CDR3 is made up of 13 amino acids. Using reference TRBV5-1 and TRBJ2-3 for the parts outside the CDR3, the full variable domain is KAGVTQTPRYLIKTRGQQVTLSCSPISGHRSVSWYQQTPGQGLQFLFEYFSETQRNKGNFPGRFSGRQFSNSRSEMNVSTLELGDSALYLCASSFSGPDTQYFGPGTRLTVL.

This clone was picked up a small number of times. The rearrangement uses TRBV18 and TRBJ2-7; D is possibly TRBD2 (5 bases). The CDR3 is made up of 13 amino acids. Deletions cut 2 bases from V and 7 bases from J, with 12 bases between. Germline V CDR1 and CDR2: KGHSH, LQKENI. The CDR3 is CASSPSPREEQYF. In nucleotides, the CDR3 is TGTGCCAGCTCACCATCACCGAGGGAAGAGCAGTACTTC.

This clone was counted a few times. The chain links TRBV30 to TRBJ2-1; TRBD1 aligns across 10 bases. Trimming took 2 bases from V and 2 from J; bases not matched to a gene: 6. The germline V gene has CDR1 GTSNPN and CDR2 SVGIG (reference sequence). There are 16 residues in the CDR3. CDR3 coding DNA: TGTGCCTGGAGTTACGGACAGGGGGGGACCTACAATGAGCAGTTCTTC. As protein: CAWSYGQGGTYNEQFF.

This clone was detected only a few times. DNA of the CDR3: TGTGCCAGTAGTTTCTTAATCTCGGAGGACTATGGCTACACCTTC. Protein product: CASSFLISEDYGYTF. The chain links TRBV19 to TRBJ1-2; D is unclear. Looked up from germline, CDR1 is LNHDA and CDR2 is SQIVND (reference sequence). This CDR3 has 15 amino acids. Trimming cost V 5 bases and J 3 bases, with 16 bases left between them.

This chain joins TRBV30 and TRBJ1-5; 7 bases map to TRBD1. After removal of 5 bases from V and 1 base from J, the junction contained 8 bases not matched to a gene. Germline V gene sequence: CDR1 GTSNPN, CDR2 SVGIG (reference sequence). This CDR3 is built from 15 residues. The CDR3 reads CAWSTRQGSNQPQHF. CDR3 DNA: TGTGCCTGGTCAACCAGACAGGGAAGCAATCAGCCCCAGCATTTT.

This clone has only a few counts. The chain combines TRBV18 with TRBJ2-5; D is unresolved. This CDR3 is built from 13 residues. From germline, CDR1 is KGHSH and CDR2 LQKENI. The ends were cut back, 0 bases at V and 4 bases at J, with 6 bases in the middle. The CDR3 loop reads CASSPPVRETQYF. In DNA, the CDR3 is TGTGCCAGCTCACCACCGGTGCGAGAGACCCAGTACTTC.

Written as DNA, the CDR3 is TGTGCCAGCAGGGACAGGGTCTCCTACGAGCAGTACTTC. It is translated as CASRDRVSYEQYF. The chain is built from TRBV21-1 and TRBJ2-7; the D call TRBD1 from the table was never checked on the DNA. TRBV21-1 is listed as a pseudogene. The CDR3 has 13 amino acids.

This clone was seen a few times. The rearrangement uses TRBV6-6 and TRBJ2-3, with 9 bases matching TRBD1. The CDR3 consists of 14 residues. CDR1 is MNHNY, CDR2 SVGAGI, per germline (reference sequence). V gave up 7 bases and J gave up 5 bases; unmatched junction bases: 7. The CDR3 here is CASIMGQGRDTQYF. CDR3 DNA sequence: TGTGCCAGCATAATGGGACAGGGCAGAGATACGCAGTATTTT.

The chain joins TRBV29-1 to TRBJ1-1; D perhaps matches TRBD1 (5 bases). This CDR3 is 13 amino acids long. Trimming took 6 bases from V and 3 from J, leaving 14 bases between them. Germline V gene lookup returns CDR1 SQVTM and CDR2 ANQGSEA. As DNA, the CDR3 is TGCAGCGTGCCAGCCGGGGGAGACACTGAAGCTTTCTTT. This translates into CSVPAGGDTEAFF.

J is TRBJ1-1 and V is TRBV7-9, with unresolved D. The V gene's germline CDR1 is SEHNR and CDR2 FQNEAQ (reference sequence). The CDR3 spans 15 residues. Trimming shortened V by 1 base and J by 6 bases, and 15 bases separated the two germline ends. For the CDR3, the DNA is TGTGCCAGCAGCTTAGATGGAGTCGGTGGATCTGAAGCTTTCTTT. This gives the protein CASSLDGVGGSEAFF.

The rearrangement uses TRBV5-6 and TRBJ1-2; D gene unclear. V lost 4 bases and J lost 4, with 14 bases in between. Germline CDR1 and CDR2: SGHDT and YYEEEE. This CDR3 is built from 14 residues. CDR3: CASSAWAGLYGYTF. As DNA, the CDR3 is TGTGCCAGCAGCGCTTGGGCAGGACTCTATGGCTACACCTTC. The complete variable domain, with remaining parts taken from reference TRBV5-6 and TRBJ1-2, reads DAGVTQSPTHLIKTRGQQVTLRCSPKSGHDTVSWYQQALGQGPQFIFQYYEEEERQRGNFPDRFSGHQFPNYSSELNVNALLLGDSALYLCASSAWAGLYGYTFGSGTRLTVV.

V gene TRBV5-6 combines with J gene TRBJ2-7, with D perhaps matching TRBD1 (6 bases). Germline values: CDR1 SGHDT, CDR2 YYEEEE. The length of the CDR3 is 12 residues. The V end was cut by 3 bases, the J end by 3 bases, with 7 bases between. CDR3 residues: CASSSDSYEQYF. CDR3 coding DNA: TGTGCCAGCAGCTCGGACAGCTACGAGCAGTACTTC.

This clone has just a few counts. This chain uses TRBV19 with TRBJ2-1; 9 nucleotides agree with TRBD2. Germline V gives CDR1 LNHDA, CDR2 SQIVND (reference sequence). Trimming took 5 bases from V and 6 from J; bases not matched to a gene: 8. This CDR3 is 15 amino acids long. The CDR3 loop reads CASSALLAGVNEQFF. DNA of the CDR3: TGTGCCAGTAGTGCACTGTTAGCGGGAGTCAATGAGCAGTTCTTC.

This chain links TRBV18 with TRBJ1-1; D gene unclear. The V gene's germline CDR1 is KGHSH and CDR2 LQKENI. CDR3 length equals 15 residues. The V end was cut by 0 bases, the J end by 0 bases, with 8 bases between. CDR3 in DNA: TGTGCCAGCTCACCACCGTACAGCATGAACACTGAAGCTTTCTTT. It is translated as CASSPPYSMNTEAFF.

This clone was counted only a few times. This chain links TRBV25-1 with TRBJ2-7; 7 bases line up with TRBD2. Germline V gene data show CDR1 as MGHDK and CDR2 as SYGVNS. J lost 2 bases, V lost 4 bases, and 8 bases had no gene match. CDR3 length: 15 residues. CDR3 residues: CASSGPGEGTYEQYF. CDR3 coding DNA: TGTGCCAGCAGTGGTCCCGGGGAGGGTACCTACGAGCAGTACTTC.